These 31 T cell receptor beta chains share one sample of origin, sequenced in a study of identical twins. A single record per CDR3 protein comes from TCRdb applying MiXCR to the 5' RACE reads. The sample shows 400,000 to 650,000 distinct CDR3 sequences, roughly 21% of them seen only once. These same data were also listed under a study on T cells expressing NK-cell markers.

Specimen: CD4+ T cells sorted from blood. These receptors all stem from a woman younger than 35 in good health.

In its sample, this clonotype was seen once. The V gene is TRBV6-5, the J gene TRBJ2-7, with 11 positions matching TRBD2. V gave up 2 bases and J gave up 0 bases; unmatched junction bases: 12. The CDR3 runs to 19 residues. Germline values: CDR1 MNHEY, CDR2 SVGAGI. This CDR3 is CASSYRPVAGGRSSYEQYF. The DNA for the CDR3 is TGTGCCAGCAGTTACCGGCCGGTAGCGGGAGGGAGGAGCTCCTACGAGCAGTACTTC.

The chain couples TRBV5-4 to TRBJ1-2; possible D gene TRBD1, 5 bases. In germline, CDR1 is SGHNT, CDR2 YYREEE (reference sequence). The CDR3 covers 14 residues. Trimming stripped 9 bases from V and 1 base from J, with 16 bases between. The CDR3 DNA sequence: TGTGCCATGGGCCCTGGGACTCATAACTATGGCTACACCTTC. Its protein product is CAMGPGTHNYGYTF.

This clonotype was counted many times. This sequence joins TRBV6-5 and TRBJ1-6; D is unresolved. Germline V gives CDR1 MNHEY, CDR2 SVGAGI. The CDR3 extends over 12 amino acids. Trimming took 5 bases from V and 7 from J, leaving 6 bases between them. CDR3 sequence: CASSTPNSPLHF. The CDR3 DNA reads as TGTGCCAGCAGTACCCCAAATTCACCCCTCCACTTT.

The chain combines TRBV7-6 with TRBJ2-5; D gene unclear. The CDR3 extends over 14 amino acids. The V end lost 0 bases, the J end lost 7 bases, and 12 bases lay between the germline ends. CDR1 and CDR2 from the germline V gene are SGHVS and FNYEAQ. CDR3 bases: TGTGCCAGCAGCTTAGCAGGCCCCCGTGGGACCCAGTACTTC. As protein: CASSLAGPRGTQYF.

This clonotype was detected ten times or more. The chain recombines TRBV12-3 or TRBV12-4 with TRBJ2-3; tentative D call: TRBD2 (6 bases). The CDR3 sequence is 13 residues long. Trimming took 5 bases from V and 4 from J, leaving 10 bases between them. CDR3 DNA: TGTGCCAGCAGTCGGGGGACCCCAGATACGCAGTATTTT. Its protein product is CASSRGTPDTQYF.

CDR3 loop: CSACRDRVQETQYF. DNA for the CDR3: TGCAGTGCTTGCCGGGACAGGGTTCAGGAGACCCAGTACTTC. The genes are TRBV20-1 and TRBJ2-5; the match to TRBD1 covers 9 bases. Looked up from germline, CDR1 is DFQATT and CDR2 is SNEGSKA (reference sequence). J gave up 5 bases and V 5 bases, and 9 bases lay outside the gene matches. The CDR3 sequence is 14 residues long.

This clonotype showed up just a few times. The chain uses TRBV5-5 and TRBJ2-3; a weak D match, TRBD1 (6 bases). V was shortened by 0 bases and J by 2 bases, with 10 bases between the two germline ends. Per germline, CDR1 SGHKS and CDR2 YYEKEE (reference sequence). The CDR3 is made up of 15 amino acids. This chain's CDR3 is CASSLADRYTDTQYF. DNA for the CDR3: TGTGCCAGCAGCTTGGCAGACAGGTACACAGATACGCAGTATTTT. The entire variable domain, with the rest obtained from reference TRBV5-5 and TRBJ2-3, is as follows: DAGVTQSPTHLIKTRGQQVTLRCSPISGHKSVSWYQQVLGQGPQFIFQYYEKEERGRGNFPDRFSARQFPNYSSELNVNALLLGDSALYLCASSLADRYTDTQYFGPGTRLTVL.

This clonotype has a count of ten or more. V and J are TRBV7-9 and TRBJ1-2, with D possibly being TRBD1 (5 bases). The CDR3 contains 15 residues. The germline gives CDR1 SEHNR, CDR2 FQNEAQ (reference sequence). The V end was cut by 5 bases, the J end by 0 bases, with 13 bases between. CDR3 DNA: TGTGCCAGCAGCACAACAGGAGAGGCTAACTATGGCTACACCTTC. It specifies CASSTTGEANYGYTF.

The DNA for the CDR3 is TGCGCCAGCAGCGGTGGATTTTTGAACAATGAGCAGTTCTTC. This translates into CASSGGFLNNEQFF. The chain links TRBV5-1 to TRBJ2-1, with D uncertain. V gave up 4 bases and J gave up 5 bases, with 13 bases separating them. The CDR3 covers 14 residues. Per germline, CDR1 SGHRS and CDR2 YFSETQ.

This clonotype was detected a few times. The chain couples TRBV4-3 to TRBJ2-2, with 7 bases matching TRBD2. The trim removed 0 bases at V and 3 bases at J, leaving 7 bases unmatched. The CDR3 spans 17 residues. Germline values: CDR1 LGHNA, CDR2 YSLEER. CDR3 in amino acids: CASSQEGAGVYTGELFF. CDR3 bases: TGCGCCAGCAGCCAAGAAGGGGCGGGAGTTTACACCGGGGAGCTGTTTTTT.

The chain uses TRBV7-9 and TRBJ2-5; unclear D gene. V lost 0 bases, J lost 3 bases, and 8 bases lay in between. Germline V lookup: CDR1 SEHNR, CDR2 FQNEAQ (reference sequence). The CDR3 is made up of 14 amino acids. CDR3 nucleotides: TGTGCCAGCAGCTTAGCGATCGCGGAAGAGACCCAGTACTTC. Protein sequence: CASSLAIAEETQYF.

This chain's CDR3 is CSAPPIAGAKQETQYF. CDR3 coding DNA: TGCAGTGCTCCGCCTATAGCGGGAGCGAAGCAAGAGACCCAGTACTTC. The gene calls are TRBV20-1 and TRBJ2-5, with 9 bases fitting TRBD2. The V segment lost 5 bases and the J segment 2 bases; nucleotides outside the gene matches: 12. Germline-derived CDR1 and CDR2 are DFQATT and SNEGSKA (reference sequence). The CDR3 runs to 16 residues.

The chain couples TRBV7-9 to TRBJ1-4; D call uncertain. Trimming left V 3 bases short and J 5 bases short, with 10 bases between. CDR3 size: 14 residues. Germline-derived CDR1 and CDR2 are SEHNR and FQNEAQ (reference sequence). CDR3 region: CASSLMGANEKLFF. The CDR3 nucleotides are TGTGCCAGCAGCTTGATGGGTGCGAATGAAAAACTGTTTTTT.

V gene TRBV6-1 combines with J gene TRBJ2-3; D remains ambiguous. In germline, CDR1 is MNHNS, CDR2 SASEGT. The CDR3 covers 13 residues. V dropped 4 bases and J dropped 2 bases, with 7 bases sitting between them. The CDR3 DNA sequence: TGTGCCAGCAGTGGTCGGGTCACAGATACGCAGTATTTT. Its translation is CASSGRVTDTQYF.

This clonotype turned up a few times. The chain is built from TRBV4-2 and TRBJ2-1, with a weak D call TRBD1 (5 bases). Per the germline V gene, CDR1 is LGHNA and CDR2 is YNFKEQ. The CDR3 is 16 amino acids. V was pared by 0 bases and J by 10 bases, with 19 bases between. The CDR3: CASSQDWGGDALEQFF. The CDR3 DNA follows: TGTGCCAGCAGCCAAGATTGGGGCGGCGACGCCTTGGAGCAGTTCTTC.

V usage is TRBV4-3 and J usage is TRBJ2-1, with 9 bases that match TRBD2. The germline V gene encodes CDR1 LGHNA and CDR2 YSLEER. V was pared by 1 base and J by 8 bases, with 6 bases of the junction left unmatched. The CDR3 is 15 residues long. CDR3 DNA: TGCGCCAGCAGCCAAGCCCCCGCGGGGGGGTATGAGCAGTTCTTC. It codes for CASSQAPAGGYEQFF.

This chain uses TRBV10-3 with TRBJ2-2; tentative D call: TRBD2 (5 bases). The CDR3 length is 16 residues. Germline V gene sequence: CDR1 ENHRY, CDR2 SYGVKD. Trimming pared 4 bases from V and 1 base from J, leaving 13 bases between. For the CDR3, the DNA is TGTGCCATCAGTGGGGCAAGGACTCTGAACACCGGGGAGCTGTTTTTT. Its protein product is CAISGARTLNTGELFF.

This clonotype was seen a few times. The chain employs TRBV20-1 and TRBJ1-5, with D perhaps matching TRBD1 (6 bases). V was trimmed by 3 bases and J by 3 bases, leaving 9 bases between them. The CDR3 has 13 amino acids. CDR1 and CDR2 (germline): DFQATT, SNEGSKA (reference sequence). CDR3 region: CSASRTVNQPQHF. The CDR3 DNA sequence: TGCAGTGCTAGCCGGACAGTCAATCAGCCCCAGCATTTT.

In this sample, this clonotype turned up once. The chain is built from TRBV7-2 and TRBJ2-7; D may be TRBD1 (6 bases). V shed 2 bases and J shed 1 base, with 12 bases lying between them. The CDR3 is 15 amino acids. Looked up from germline, CDR1 is SGHTA and CDR2 is FQGNSA. CDR3 residues: CASSLRGHFSYEQYF. The DNA of the CDR3 is TGTGCCAGCAGCTTAAGGGGACACTTTTCCTACGAGCAGTACTTC.

This clonotype was seen only a few times. The V gene is TRBV4-3, the J gene TRBJ2-6; D is perhaps TRBD1 or TRBD2 (5 bases each). Trimming stripped 3 bases from V and 3 bases from J, with 18 bases between. Germline V gives CDR1 LGHNA, CDR2 YSLEER. The CDR3 has 18 amino acids. CDR3 amino acids: CASSQGTEIDYGANVLTF. As DNA, the CDR3 is TGCGCCAGCAGCCAGGGGACCGAAATAGACTATGGGGCCAACGTCCTGACTTTC.

This clonotype was observed a few times. V usage is TRBV5-1 and J usage is TRBJ2-4, with a possible D match to TRBD1 (6 bases). CDR3 size: 14 residues. The V gene's germline CDR1 is SGHRS and CDR2 YFSETQ. V lost 4 bases, J lost 4 bases, and 12 bases lay in between. CDR3 region: CASSARDTKNIQYF. The CDR3 DNA follows: TGCGCCAGCAGCGCCCGGGACACAAAAAACATTCAGTACTTC.

This clonotype came up a few times. The rearrangement joins TRBV20-1 to TRBJ2-2, with 12 bases identical to TRBD2. Unmatched junction bases numbered 7, after V lost 0 bases and J lost 5 bases. Germline values: CDR1 DFQATT, CDR2 SNEGSKA (reference sequence). The CDR3 sequence is 17 residues long. CDR3 DNA: TGCAGTGCTAGAGATCCTGCTAGCGGGAGGGGGACCGGGGAGCTGTTTTTT. Encoded protein: CSARDPASGRGTGELFF.

This clonotype was picked up a small number of times. The CDR3 DNA reads TGTGCCAGCAGCGTAGGGCCCCAGGCCCCCTCCGAGCAGTACTTC. It translates to CASSVGPQAPSEQYF. The rearrangement uses TRBV9 and TRBJ2-7; D is ambiguous. The V end was cut by 0 bases, the J end by 6 bases, with 16 bases between. Germline V gives CDR1 SGDLS, CDR2 YYNGEE. The length of the CDR3 is 15 residues.

This clonotype was picked up a small number of times. The V gene is TRBV4-3, the J gene TRBJ2-3; 12 bases map to TRBD2. V shed 4 bases and J 1 base; nucleotides not matched to a gene: 3. The CDR3 has 16 residues. The germline V gene encodes CDR1 LGHNA and CDR2 YSLEER. DNA of the CDR3: TGCGCCAGCAGCCTGAGGACTAGCGGGGGCACAGATACGCAGTATTTT. Translating gives CASSLRTSGGTDTQYF.

V is TRBV27 and J is TRBJ2-7; the match to TRBD1 covers 8 bases. The V gene end was trimmed by 5 bases and the J gene end by 0 bases; junction bases not matched to a gene: 9. Germline CDR1 and CDR2: MNHEY and SMNVEV (reference sequence). The CDR3 runs to 16 residues. Written as DNA, the CDR3 is TGTGCCAGCAGTGTGATAAGGACAGGGATCTCCTACGAGCAGTACTTC. This codes for CASSVIRTGISYEQYF.

This rearrangement joins TRBV4-3 to TRBJ1-1; D gene unclear. The germline gives CDR1 LGHNA, CDR2 YSLEER. The CDR3 runs to 13 residues. V lost 6 bases and J lost 2, with 10 bases in between. This chain's CDR3 is CASSSHRNTEAFF. CDR3 DNA: TGCGCCAGCAGTTCGCACCGAAACACTGAAGCTTTCTTT.

This clonotype was seen more than once but under ten times. The rearrangement links TRBV20-1 to TRBJ2-1; 7 bases fit TRBD2. The germline V gene has CDR1 DFQATT and CDR2 SNEGSKA (reference sequence). J lost 9 bases, V lost 4 bases, and 6 bases had no gene match. CDR3 size: 12 residues. The CDR3 reads CSATSGLVEQFF. In DNA, the CDR3 is TGCAGTGCTACAAGCGGACTAGTTGAGCAGTTCTTC.

This clonotype was observed a handful of times. The V gene is TRBV23-1, the J gene TRBJ2-5, with a tentative D call TRBD2 (6 bases). TRBV23-1 is an ORF; its function is uncertain. Trimming removed 2 bases from V and 5 bases from J, with 15 bases in between. The length of the CDR3 is 15 residues. CDR3 DNA: TGCGCCAGCAGTCAACCCAAGGACTATGACGAGACCCAGTACTTC. Translating gives CASSQPKDYDETQYF.

This clonotype was detected only a few times. In nucleotides, the CDR3 is TGTGCCAGCAGTGACAACCCCCCGGTCTTCTCGAACACCGGGGAGCTGTTTTTT. This gives the protein CASSDNPPVFSNTGELFF. The chain has TRBV6-1 and TRBJ2-2; D is uncertain. Germline V lookup: CDR1 MNHNS, CDR2 SASEGT. The CDR3 totals 18 residues. The germline V and J ends were trimmed by 3 bases and 0 bases, with 17 bases remaining between them.

This clonotype was recorded a few times. The chain has TRBV12-3 or TRBV12-4 and TRBJ2-3, with D possibly being TRBD2 (6 bases). CDR3 length: 13 residues. Trimming removed 5 bases at V and 4 bases at J, with 10 bases between. The CDR3 bases are TGTGCCAGCAGTCAGACTAGTTCAGATACGCAGTATTTT. Residues: CASSQTSSDTQYF.

In this sample, this clonotype turned up a few times. V is TRBV27 and J is TRBJ2-3, with 9 bases that match TRBD1. V dropped 4 bases and J dropped 0; count of bases not matched to a gene: 5. The CDR3 runs 16 residues. CDR1 MNHEY and CDR2 SMNVEV come from the germline V gene (reference sequence). CDR3 protein: CASSSRGTGSTDTQYF. The CDR3 nucleotides read TGTGCCAGCAGTTCCCGGGGGACAGGGAGCACAGATACGCAGTATTTT.